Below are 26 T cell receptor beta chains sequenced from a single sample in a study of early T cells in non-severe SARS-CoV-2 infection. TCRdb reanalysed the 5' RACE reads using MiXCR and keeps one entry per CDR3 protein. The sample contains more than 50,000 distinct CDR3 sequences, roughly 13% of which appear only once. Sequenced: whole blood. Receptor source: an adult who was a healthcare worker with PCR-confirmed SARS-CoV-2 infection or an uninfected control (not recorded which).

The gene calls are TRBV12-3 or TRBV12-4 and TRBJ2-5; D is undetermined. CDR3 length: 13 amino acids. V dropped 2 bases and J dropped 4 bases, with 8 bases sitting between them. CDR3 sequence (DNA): TGTGCCAGCAGTTTACTCCCGGGAGAGACCCAGTACTTC. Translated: CASSLLPGETQYF.

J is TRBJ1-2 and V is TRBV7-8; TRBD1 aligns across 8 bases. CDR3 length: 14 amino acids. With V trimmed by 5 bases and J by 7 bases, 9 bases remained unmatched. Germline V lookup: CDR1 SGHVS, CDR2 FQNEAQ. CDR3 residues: CASSPEAGGRGYTF. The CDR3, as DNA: TGTGCCAGCAGCCCCGAGGCAGGGGGCCGTGGCTACACCTTC.

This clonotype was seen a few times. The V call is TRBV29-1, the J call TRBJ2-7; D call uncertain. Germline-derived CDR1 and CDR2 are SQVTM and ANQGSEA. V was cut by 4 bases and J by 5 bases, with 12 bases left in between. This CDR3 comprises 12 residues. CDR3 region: CSVVPKVNEQYF. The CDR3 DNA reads TGCAGCGTTGTTCCCAAAGTCAACGAGCAGTACTTC.

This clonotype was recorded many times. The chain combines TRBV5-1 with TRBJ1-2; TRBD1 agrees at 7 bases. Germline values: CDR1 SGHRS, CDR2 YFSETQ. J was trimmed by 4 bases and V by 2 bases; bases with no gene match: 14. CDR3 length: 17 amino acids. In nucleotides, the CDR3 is TGCGCCAGCAGCTTAGGGGACAGCACCCAACTCTTCTATGGCTACACCTTC. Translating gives CASSLGDSTQLFYGYTF.

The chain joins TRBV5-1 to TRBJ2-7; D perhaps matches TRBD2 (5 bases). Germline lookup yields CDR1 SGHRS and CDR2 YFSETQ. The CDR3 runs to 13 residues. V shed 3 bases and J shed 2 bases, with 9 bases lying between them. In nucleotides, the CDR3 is TGCGCCAGCAGCTCGGGATTTACCTACGAGCAGTACTTC. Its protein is CASSSGFTYEQYF. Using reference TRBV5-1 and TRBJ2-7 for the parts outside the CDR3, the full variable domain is KAGVTQTPRYLIKTRGQQVTLSCSPISGHRSVSWYQQTPGQGLQFLFEYFSETQRNKGNFPGRFSGRQFSNSRSEMNVSTLELGDSALYLCASSSGFTYEQYFGPGTRLTVT.

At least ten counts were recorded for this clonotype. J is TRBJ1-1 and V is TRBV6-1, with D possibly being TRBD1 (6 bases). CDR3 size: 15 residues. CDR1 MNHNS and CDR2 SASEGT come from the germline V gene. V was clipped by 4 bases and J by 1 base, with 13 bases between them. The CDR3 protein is CASSVNRVSNTEAFF. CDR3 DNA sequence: TGTGCCAGCAGTGTCAACAGGGTTTCGAACACTGAAGCTTTCTTT.

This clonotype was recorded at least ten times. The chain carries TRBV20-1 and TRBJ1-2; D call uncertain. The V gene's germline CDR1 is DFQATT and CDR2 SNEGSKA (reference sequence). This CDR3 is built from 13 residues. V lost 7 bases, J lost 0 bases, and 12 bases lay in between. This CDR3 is CSGGGPSNYGYTF. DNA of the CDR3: TGCAGTGGGGGAGGGCCCTCTAACTATGGCTACACCTTC.

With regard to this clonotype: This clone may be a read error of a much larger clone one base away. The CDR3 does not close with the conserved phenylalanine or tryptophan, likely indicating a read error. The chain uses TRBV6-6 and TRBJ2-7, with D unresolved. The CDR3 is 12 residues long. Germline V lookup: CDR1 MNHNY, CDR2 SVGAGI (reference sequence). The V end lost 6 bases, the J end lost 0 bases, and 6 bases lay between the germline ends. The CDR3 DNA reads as TGTGCCAGCAGCTATATCTCCTACGAGCAGTACTCC. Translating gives CASSYISYEQYS.

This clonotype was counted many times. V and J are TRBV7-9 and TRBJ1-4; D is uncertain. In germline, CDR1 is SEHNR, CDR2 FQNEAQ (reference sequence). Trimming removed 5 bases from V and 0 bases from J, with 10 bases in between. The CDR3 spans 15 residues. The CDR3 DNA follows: TGTGCCAGCAGCCGCGTCACTGCAACTAATGAAAAACTGTTTTTT. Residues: CASSRVTATNEKLFF.

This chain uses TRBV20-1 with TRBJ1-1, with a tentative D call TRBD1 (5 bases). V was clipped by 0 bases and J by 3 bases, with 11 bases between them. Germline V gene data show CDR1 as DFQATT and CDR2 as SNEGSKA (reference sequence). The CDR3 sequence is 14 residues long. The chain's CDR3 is CSAREGEGYTEAFF. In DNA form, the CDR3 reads TGCAGTGCTAGAGAAGGGGAGGGTTACACTGAAGCTTTCTTT.

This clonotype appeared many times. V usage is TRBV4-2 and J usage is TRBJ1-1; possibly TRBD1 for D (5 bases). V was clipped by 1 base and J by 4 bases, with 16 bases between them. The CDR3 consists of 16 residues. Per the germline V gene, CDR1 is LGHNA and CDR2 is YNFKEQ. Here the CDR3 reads CASSQVGEGSPTEAFF. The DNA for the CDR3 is TGTGCCAGCAGCCAAGTGGGTGAGGGGTCCCCCACTGAAGCTTTCTTT.

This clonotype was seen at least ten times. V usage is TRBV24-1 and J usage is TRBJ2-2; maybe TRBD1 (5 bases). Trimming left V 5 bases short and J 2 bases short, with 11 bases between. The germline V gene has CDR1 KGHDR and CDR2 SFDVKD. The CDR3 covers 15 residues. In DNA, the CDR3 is TGTGCCACCAGTGCATGGGGCGTCAACACCGGGGAGCTGTTTTTT. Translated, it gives CATSAWGVNTGELFF.

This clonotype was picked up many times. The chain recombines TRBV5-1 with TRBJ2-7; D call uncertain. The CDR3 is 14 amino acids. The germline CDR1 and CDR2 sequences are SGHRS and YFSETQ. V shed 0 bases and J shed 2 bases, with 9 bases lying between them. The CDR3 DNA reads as TGCGCCAGCAGCTTGGTAGTCAGCCCCTACGAGCAGTACTTC. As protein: CASSLVVSPYEQYF.

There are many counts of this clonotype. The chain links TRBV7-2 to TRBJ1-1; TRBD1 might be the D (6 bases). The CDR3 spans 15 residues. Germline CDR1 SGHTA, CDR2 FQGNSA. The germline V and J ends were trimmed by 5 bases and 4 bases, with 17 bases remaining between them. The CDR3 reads CASSPATGYSTEAFF. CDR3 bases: TGTGCCAGCAGCCCCGCAACAGGGTATAGCACTGAAGCTTTCTTT.

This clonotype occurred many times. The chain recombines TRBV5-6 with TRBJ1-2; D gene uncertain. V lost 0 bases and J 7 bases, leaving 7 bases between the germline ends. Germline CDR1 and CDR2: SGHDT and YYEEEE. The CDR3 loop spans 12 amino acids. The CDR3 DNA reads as TGTGCCAGCAGCTTGGACAGTTTTGGCTACACCTTC. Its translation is CASSLDSFGYTF. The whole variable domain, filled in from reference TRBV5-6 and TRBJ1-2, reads DAGVTQSPTHLIKTRGQQVTLRCSPKSGHDTVSWYQQALGQGPQFIFQYYEEEERQRGNFPDRFSGHQFPNYSSELNVNALLLGDSALYLCASSLDSFGYTFGSGTRLTVV.

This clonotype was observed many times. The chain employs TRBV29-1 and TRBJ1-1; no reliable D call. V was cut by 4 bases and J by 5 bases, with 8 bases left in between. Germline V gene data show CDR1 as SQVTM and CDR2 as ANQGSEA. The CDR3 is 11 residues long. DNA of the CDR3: TGCAGCGTTGGAGGGATGACTGAAGCTTTCTTT. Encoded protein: CSVGGMTEAFF.

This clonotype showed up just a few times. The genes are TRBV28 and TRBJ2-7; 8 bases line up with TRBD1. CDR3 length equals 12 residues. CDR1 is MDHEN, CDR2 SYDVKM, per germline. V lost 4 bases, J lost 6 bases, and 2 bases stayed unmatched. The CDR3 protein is CASSSGQGEQYF. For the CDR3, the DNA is TGTGCCAGCAGTTCAGGACAGGGCGAGCAGTACTTC.

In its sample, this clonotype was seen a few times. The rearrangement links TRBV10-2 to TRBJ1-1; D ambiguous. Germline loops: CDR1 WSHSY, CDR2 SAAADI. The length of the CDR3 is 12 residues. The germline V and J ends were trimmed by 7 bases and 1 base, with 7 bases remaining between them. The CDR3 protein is CASNIGNTEAFF. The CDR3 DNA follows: TGCGCCAGCAATATCGGGAACACTGAAGCTTTCTTT.

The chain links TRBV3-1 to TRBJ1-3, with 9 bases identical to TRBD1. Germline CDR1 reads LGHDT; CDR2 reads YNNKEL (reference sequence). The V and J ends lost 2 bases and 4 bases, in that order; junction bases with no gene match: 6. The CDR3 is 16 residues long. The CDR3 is CASSQNNRGHGNTIYF. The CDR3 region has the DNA TGTGCCAGCAGCCAAAATAACAGGGGGCACGGAAACACCATATATTTT.

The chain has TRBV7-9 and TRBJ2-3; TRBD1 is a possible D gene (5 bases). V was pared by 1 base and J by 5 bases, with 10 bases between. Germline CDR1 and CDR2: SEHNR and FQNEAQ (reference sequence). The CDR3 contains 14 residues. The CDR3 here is CASSLEGPGDTQYF. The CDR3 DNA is TGTGCCAGCAGCTTAGAGGGGCCCGGAGATACGCAGTATTTT. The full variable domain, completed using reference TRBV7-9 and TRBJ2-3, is DTGVSQNPRHKITKRGQNVTFRCDPISEHNRLYWYRQTLGQGPEFLTYFQNEAQLEKSRLLSDRFSAERPKGSFSTLEIQRTEQGDSAMYLCASSLEGPGDTQYFGPGTRLTVL.

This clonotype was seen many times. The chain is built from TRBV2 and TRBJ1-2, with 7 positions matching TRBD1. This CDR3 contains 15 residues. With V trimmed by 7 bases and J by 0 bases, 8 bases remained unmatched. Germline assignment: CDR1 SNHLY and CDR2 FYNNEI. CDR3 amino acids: CASKGEGTANYGYTF. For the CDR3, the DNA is TGTGCCAGCAAGGGGGAGGGGACAGCTAACTATGGCTACACCTTC.

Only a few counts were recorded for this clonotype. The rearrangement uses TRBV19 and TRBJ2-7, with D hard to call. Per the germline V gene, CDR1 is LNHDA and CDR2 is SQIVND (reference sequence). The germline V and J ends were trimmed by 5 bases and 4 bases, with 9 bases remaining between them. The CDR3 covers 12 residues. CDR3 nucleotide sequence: TGTGCCAGTAGTCAGACGAGTTACGAGCAGTACTTC. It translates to CASSQTSYEQYF.

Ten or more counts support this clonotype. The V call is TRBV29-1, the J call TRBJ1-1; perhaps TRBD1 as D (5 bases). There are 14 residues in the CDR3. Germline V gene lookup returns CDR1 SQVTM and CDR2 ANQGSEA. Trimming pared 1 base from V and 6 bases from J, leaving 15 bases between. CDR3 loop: CSVEGLWGSSEAFF. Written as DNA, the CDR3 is TGCAGCGTTGAAGGCTTGTGGGGGTCTTCTGAAGCTTTCTTT.

The CDR3 here is CASTSTGALHF. The CDR3 nucleotides are TGTGCCAGCACTTCGACAGGGGCCCTCCACTTT. This chain uses TRBV6-5 with TRBJ1-6; 8 nucleotides agree with TRBD1. The CDR3 has 11 residues. Trimming at V came to 7 bases and at J to 14 bases, leaving 4 bases not matched to a gene. The V gene's germline CDR1 is MNHEY and CDR2 SVGAGI.

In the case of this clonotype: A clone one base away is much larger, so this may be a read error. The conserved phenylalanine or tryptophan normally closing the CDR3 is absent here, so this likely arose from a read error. CDR3 DNA: TGTGCCAGCAGCTTACTTCAGGGTAGTTTGGCTTTCCTT. Residues: CASSLLQGSLAFL. This chain uses TRBV7-3 with TRBJ1-1; a possible D gene is TRBD1 (5 bases). Trimming took 2 bases from V and 11 from J, leaving 15 bases between them. Looked up from germline, CDR1 is SGHTA and CDR2 is FQGTGA. The CDR3 length is 13 residues.

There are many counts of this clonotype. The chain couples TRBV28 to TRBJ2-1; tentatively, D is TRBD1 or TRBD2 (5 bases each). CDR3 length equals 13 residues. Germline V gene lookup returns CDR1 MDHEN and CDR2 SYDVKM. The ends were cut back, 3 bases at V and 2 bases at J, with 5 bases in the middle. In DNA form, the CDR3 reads TGTGCCAGCAGTTTGGGGGCCTACAATGAGCAGTTCTTC. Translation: CASSLGAYNEQFF.